By frequency, the clone carrying this T cell receptor (beta chain) is medium-sized. Antigen: not known. This sample was included in a study of T cell clusters in autoimmune cytopenias. Findings and limits, study-wide: The cluster-lack signature was not seen for secondary cytopenia versus chronic lymphocytic leukemia.

TRB rearrangements were amplified by touch-down multiplex PCR with mixed TRB-A/B primers. TCRdb re-called the multiplex PCR reads and gives one entry per CDR3 protein, without DNA. The sample table includes under 7,000 distinct CDR3 sequences. Each sample's input was approximately 0.25 ug genomic DNA, 38,000 or so genome equivalents. These data also featured in a second study, about T cell repertoires in aging, cancer and after chemotherapy. That work adds: Repeat sampling of healthy donors over several months to years showed clear clonal overlap. Median generation probability rose over the chemotherapy interval in each cancer cohort, suggesting rebound thymic output.

This receptor was obtained from a human donor in good health. The sample consisted of peripheral blood.

CDR3 sequence reads: CASRARGPKETQYF. This chain uses TRBV19 with TRBJ2-5; TCRdb gives TRBD2 as the D gene, but with no DNA this cannot be confirmed. The CDR3 has 14 residues. CDR1 is LNHDA and CDR2 is SQIVND in the germline V gene (reference sequence).